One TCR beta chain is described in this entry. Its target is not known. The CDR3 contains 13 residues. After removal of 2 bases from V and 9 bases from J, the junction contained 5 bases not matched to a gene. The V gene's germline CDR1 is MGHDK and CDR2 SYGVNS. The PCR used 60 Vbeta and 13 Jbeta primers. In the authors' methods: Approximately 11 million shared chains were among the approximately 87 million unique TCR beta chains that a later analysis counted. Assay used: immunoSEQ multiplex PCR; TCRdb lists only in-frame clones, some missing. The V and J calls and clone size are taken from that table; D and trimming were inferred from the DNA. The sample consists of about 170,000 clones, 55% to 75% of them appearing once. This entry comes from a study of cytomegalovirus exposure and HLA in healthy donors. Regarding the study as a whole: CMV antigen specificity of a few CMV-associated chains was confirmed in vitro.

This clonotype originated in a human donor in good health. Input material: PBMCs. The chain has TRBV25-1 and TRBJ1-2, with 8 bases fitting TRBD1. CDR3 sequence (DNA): TGTGCCAGCAGTGAACTACAGGGGGATCGCTACACCTTC. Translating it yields CASSELQGDRYTF.